The subject of this entry is one T cell receptor beta chain. The ends were cut back, 2 bases at V and 1 base at J, with 17 bases in the middle. The CDR3 runs 17 residues. Germline-derived CDR1 and CDR2 are MGHRA and YSYEKL. Per the original data handling: Reference gene primer amplification in the assay estimated nucleated cell counts. Only in-frame clones appear in the TCRdb table, and some are missing; sequencing was by immunoSEQ multiplex PCR. D and trimming were read from the DNA, whereas the V and J calls and clone size are those reported in that table. The table lists 100,000 to 150,000 clones, more than 65% of them singletons, with approximately 25% in the top ten. This specimen belongs to a study of blood T cell repertoires in COVID-19. Looking at the study overall: From T cells, B-cell-depleted T cells, or PBMCs came the material, which was cDNA or gDNA.

Source material: peripheral blood. The chain couples TRBV4-1 to TRBJ1-1, with D perhaps matching TRBD1 (5 bases). The sequence was collected from a human donor in a cohort sampled during active COVID-19. CDR3: CASSQNPWGRRNTEAFF. CDR3 bases: TGCGCCAGCAGCCAAAACCCCTGGGGCAGGAGGAACACTGAAGCTTTCTTT.